Listed below are T cell receptor beta chains from one sample, sequenced in a study of early T cells in non-severe SARS-CoV-2 infection. A single record per CDR3 protein comes from TCRdb applying MiXCR to the 5' RACE reads. The sample comprises roughly 52,000 distinct CDR3 sequences, about 6% of which are singletons, and approximately 2.8% rests with the top ten. Material: whole blood, obtained at baseline. These receptors came from an adult who was a healthcare worker with PCR-confirmed SARS-CoV-2 infection or an uninfected control (not recorded which). Each CDR3 is given with its conserved first and last residue. Each record gives: V gene, D gene, CDR3 protein. A D gene is named only where the DNA matches it firmly.

V gene: TRBV7-2; D gene: -; CDR3 protein: CASSPGIAKNIQYF
V gene: TRBV5-4; D gene: -; CDR3 protein: CASSLMGESNGYTF
V gene: TRBV7-9; D gene: TRBD1; CDR3 protein: CASLDRDYGYTF
V gene: TRBV6-1; D gene: -; CDR3 protein: CASSEVRAFEAFF
V gene: TRBV6-2/TRBV6-3; D gene: TRBD1; CDR3 protein: CASSLTGEENQPQHF
V gene: TRBV12-3/TRBV12-4; D gene: TRBD1; CDR3 protein: CASSQSRDSETYEQYF
V gene: TRBV28; D gene: -; CDR3 protein: CASKEPNTEAFF
V gene: TRBV7-2; D gene: -; CDR3 protein: CASSSVAGTHTGELFF
V gene: TRBV28; D gene: TRBD2; CDR3 protein: CASSLYPTSGATYEQYF
V gene: TRBV6-6; D gene: -; CDR3 protein: CASSYAGVDTEAFF
V gene: TRBV29-1; D gene: TRBD1; CDR3 protein: CSVLTGGTGELFF
V gene: TRBV28; D gene: -; CDR3 protein: CASRTSNYGYTF
V gene: TRBV2; D gene: -; CDR3 protein: CASSLALETQYF
V gene: TRBV7-6; D gene: TRBD1; CDR3 protein: CASSLVAGGRNEQFF
V gene: TRBV11-2; D gene: TRBD1; CDR3 protein: CASSPTLQGQSHEKLFF
V gene: TRBV4-1; D gene: -; CDR3 protein: CASSQVPGTGSYEQYF